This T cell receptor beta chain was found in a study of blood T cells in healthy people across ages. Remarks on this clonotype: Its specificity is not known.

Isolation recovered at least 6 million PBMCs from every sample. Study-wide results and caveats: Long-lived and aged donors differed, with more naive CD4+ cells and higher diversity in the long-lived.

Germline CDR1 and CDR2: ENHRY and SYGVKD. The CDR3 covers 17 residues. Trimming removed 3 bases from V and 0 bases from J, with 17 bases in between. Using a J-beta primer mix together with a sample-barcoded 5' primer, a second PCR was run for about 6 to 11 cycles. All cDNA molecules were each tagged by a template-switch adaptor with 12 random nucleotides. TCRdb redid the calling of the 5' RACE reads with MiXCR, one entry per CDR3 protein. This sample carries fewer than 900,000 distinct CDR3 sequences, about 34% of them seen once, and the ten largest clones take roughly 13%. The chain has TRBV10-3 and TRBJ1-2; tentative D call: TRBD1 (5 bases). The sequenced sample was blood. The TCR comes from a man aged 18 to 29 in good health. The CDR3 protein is CAISERGMGITNYGYTF. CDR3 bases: TGTGCCATCAGTGAAAGGGGTATGGGTATTACTAACTATGGCTACACCTTC.